This is a list of T cell receptor beta chains from one sample in a study of cytomegalovirus exposure and HLA in healthy donors. Assay: immunoSEQ multiplex PCR; the TCRdb copy retains only in-frame clones and omits some. The data contain roughly 100,000 clones, 60% to 85% of them seen just once; the ten biggest clones take up 5.2%. Material: PBMCs. The receptor source for this set is a female donor in good health and CMV-seropositive. Both conserved end residues are part of each CDR3. The D gene is left open where the match is weak. Rows give clone size only sometimes, using once, few, many, or a class for an expanded clone.

v_call	d_call	clone_size	j_call	cdr3_aa	cdr3_nt
TRBV7-2	.	few	TRBJ2-3	CASSLALVRTDTQYF	TGTGCCAGCAGCTTAGCACTAGTGCGCACAGATACGCAGTATTTT
TRBV7-9	TRBD2	.	TRBJ2-4	CASSLSKRDKNIQYF	TGTGCCAGCAGCTTAAGCAAGCGGGACAAAAACATTCAGTACTTC
TRBV7-6	TRBD1	.	TRBJ1-2	CASSRGQISLNGYTF	TGTGCCAGCAGCCGGGGACAGATATCTCTTAATGGCTACACCTTC
TRBV2	TRBD1	.	TRBJ2-7	CASKTGPTHEQYF	TGTGCCTCAAAGACAGGGCCGACCCACGAGCAGTACTTC
TRBV29-1	TRBD1	.	TRBJ1-4	CSVGGQGATNEKLFF	TGCAGCGTTGGAGGACAGGGGGCAACTAATGAAAAACTGTTTTTT
TRBV2	.	.	TRBJ2-3	CASSLTFRGQADTQYF	TGTGCCAGCAGTCTCACGTTTCGGGGTCAGGCAGATACGCAGTATTTT
TRBV7-9	TRBD1	once	TRBJ1-4	CASSLGQGKYEKLFF	TGTGCCAGCAGCTTAGGACAGGGGAAATATGAAAAACTGTTTTTT
TRBV28	.	.	TRBJ1-2	CASSLSPGAAGGYTF	TGTGCCAGCAGTTTATCACCTGGGGCAGCGGGGGGCTACACCTTC
TRBV11-2	.	.	TRBJ1-3	CASSLAGTTGNTIYF	TGTGCCAGCAGCTTAGCAGGGACTACTGGAAACACCATATATTTT
TRBV7-9	.	.	TRBJ1-3	CASSLTYGTGRIAGNTIYF	TGTGCCAGCAGCTTGACGTACGGGACGGGGAGGATAGCTGGAAACACCATATATTTT
TRBV6-1	TRBD1	.	TRBJ2-5	CASSQGARETQYF	TGTGCCAGCAGTCAGGGGGCGAGGGAGACCCAGTACTTC
TRBV29-1	TRBD1	.	TRBJ2-2	CSAAQGANTGELFF	TGCAGCGCGGCACAGGGGGCAAACACCGGGGAGCTGTTTTTT
TRBV18	.	.	TRBJ2-4	CASSPPIQGRSTKNIQYF	TGTGCCAGCTCACCACCCATACAGGGGAGGTCGACCAAAAACATTCAGTACTTC
TRBV19	.	.	TRBJ1-2	CASSIASRVRGYTF	TGTGCCAGTAGTATAGCCTCGAGAGTACGGGGCTACACCTTC
TRBV30	TRBD2	.	TRBJ2-1	CAWSGGGEGPYNEQFF	TGTGCCTGGAGTGGGGGGGGTGAGGGGCCCTACAATGAGCAGTTCTTC
TRBV30	TRBD1	.	TRBJ2-7	CAWSVIGGGEQYF	TGTGCCTGGAGTGTTATAGGGGGCGGCGAGCAGTACTTC
TRBV10-3	.	.	TRBJ2-1	CAISESIGQSSYNEQFF	TGTGCCATCAGTGAGTCGATCGGACAGAGCTCCTACAATGAGCAGTTCTTC
TRBV9	TRBD1	.	TRBJ1-5	CASSVEGGAGQPQHF	TGTGCCAGCAGCGTAGAAGGGGGCGCAGGACAGCCCCAGCATTTT
TRBV4-3	TRBD2	.	TRBJ2-2	CASSQDGVGRGGPQVGSGELFF	TGCGCCAGCAGCCAAGATGGGGTTGGGCGGGGGGGCCCACAGGTAGGGTCCGGGGAGCTGTTTTTT
TRBV5-1	.	.	TRBJ1-4	CASSLAYGLEKLFF	TGCGCCAGCAGCTTGGCATATGGGCTTGAAAAACTGTTTTTT
TRBV11-3	TRBD2	.	TRBJ2-1	CASSNTAGTSMSYNEQFF	TGTGCCAGCAGCAACACCGCCGGGACTAGCATGTCCTACAATGAGCAGTTCTTC
TRBV5-1	.	.	TRBJ1-3	CASSSTGSGNTIYF	TGCGCCAGCAGCTCTACAGGGTCGGGAAACACCATATATTTT
TRBV19	.	.	TRBJ2-7	CASSRGPVGEQYF	TGTGCCAGTAGTAGGGGCCCAGTAGGCGAGCAGTACTTC
TRBV6-1	.	.	TRBJ1-4	CASSAAPQGINEKLFF	TGTGCCAGCAGTGCCGCCCCACAGGGAATCAATGAAAAACTGTTTTTT
TRBV2	.	.	TRBJ1-2	CASSEWRNYGYTF	TGTGCCAGCAGTGAGTGGAGAAACTATGGCTACACCTTC
TRBV5-1	.	.	TRBJ1-2	CASSLGGLANYGYTF	TGCGCCAGCAGCTTGGGGGGCCTCGCTAACTATGGCTACACCTTC
TRBV6-1	TRBD2	few	TRBJ2-7	CATLAGGLGEQYF	TGTGCCACCCTAGCGGGAGGCCTGGGGGAGCAGTACTTC
TRBV4-1	TRBD2	once	TRBJ2-2	CASSQGRLAEILPNTGELFF	TGCGCCAGCAGCCAAGGACGACTAGCGGAGATCTTACCGAACACCGGGGAGCTGTTTTTT
TRBV9	TRBD1	.	TRBJ1-1	CASNQGTGGANTEAFF	TGTGCCAGTAACCAAGGGACAGGGGGTGCGAACACTGAAGCTTTCTTT
TRBV30	TRBD1	.	TRBJ1-2	CAWARGRKNGYTF	TGTGCCTGGGCAAGGGGGCGCAAAAATGGCTACACCTTC
TRBV28	TRBD2	.	TRBJ2-3	CASSPMTSGRDTQYF	TGTGCCAGCAGCCCTATGACTAGCGGGAGGGATACGCAGTATTTT